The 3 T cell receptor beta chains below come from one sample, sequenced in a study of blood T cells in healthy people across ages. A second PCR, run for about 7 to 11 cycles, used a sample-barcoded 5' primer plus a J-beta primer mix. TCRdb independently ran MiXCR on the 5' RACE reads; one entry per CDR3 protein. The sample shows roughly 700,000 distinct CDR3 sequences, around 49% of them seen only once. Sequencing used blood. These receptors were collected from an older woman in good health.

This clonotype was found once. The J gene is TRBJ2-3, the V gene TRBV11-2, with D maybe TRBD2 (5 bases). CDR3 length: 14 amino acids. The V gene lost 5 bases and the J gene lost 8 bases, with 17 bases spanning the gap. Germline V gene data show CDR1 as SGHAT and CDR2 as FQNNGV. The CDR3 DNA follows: TGTGCCAGCAGCCCCTCAAAACTAGTTGGTACGCAGTATTTT. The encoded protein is CASSPSKLVGTQYF.

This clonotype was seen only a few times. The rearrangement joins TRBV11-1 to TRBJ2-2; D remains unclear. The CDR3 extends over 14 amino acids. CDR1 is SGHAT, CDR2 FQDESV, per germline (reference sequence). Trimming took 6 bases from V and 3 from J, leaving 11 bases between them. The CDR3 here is CASSKGRHTGELFF. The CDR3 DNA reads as TGTGCCAGCAGTAAGGGCCGGCACACCGGGGAGCTGTTTTTT.

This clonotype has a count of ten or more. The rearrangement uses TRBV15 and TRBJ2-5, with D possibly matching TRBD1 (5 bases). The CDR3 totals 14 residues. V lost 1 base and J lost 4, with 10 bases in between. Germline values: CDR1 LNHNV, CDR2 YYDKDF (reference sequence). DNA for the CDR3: TGTGCCACCAGCAGAGTAGACAGTCGAGAGACCCAGTACTTC. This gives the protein CATSRVDSRETQYF. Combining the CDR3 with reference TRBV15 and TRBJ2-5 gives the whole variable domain DAMVIQNPRYQVTQFGKPVTLSCSQTLNHNVMYWYQQKSSQAPKLLFHYYDKDFNNEADTPDNFQSRRPNTSFCFLDIRSPGLGDTAMYLCATSRVDSRETQYFGPGTRLLVL.